These 3 T cell receptor beta chains share one sample of origin, sequenced in a study of blood T cell repertoires in COVID-19. Generated by immunoSEQ multiplex PCR, the TCRdb table keeps only in-frame clones and is missing some. The table lists approximately 200,000 clones, about 90% of them singletons. Sequenced input: peripheral blood. These receptors all come from a middle-aged man with active or convalescent COVID-19.

The J gene is TRBJ1-4, the V gene TRBV28, with 8 bases identical to TRBD1. CDR1 and CDR2 (germline): MDHEN, SYDVKM. Losses at the gene ends were 5 bases for V and 8 bases for J; bases not matched to a gene: 10. CDR3 length: 15 amino acids. The CDR3 spells CASSGAGTGREKLFF. DNA for the CDR3: TGTGCCAGCAGTGGGGCCGGGACAGGTCGGGAAAAACTGTTTTTT.

The J gene is TRBJ1-2, the V gene TRBV5-3; no definite D call. TRBV5-3 belongs to the ORF category, with a function that is uncertain. V shed 8 bases and J shed 8 bases, with 16 bases lying between them. The CDR3 has 12 amino acids. CDR3 in amino acids: CASNFPLEGYTF. CDR3 DNA sequence: TGTGCCAGTAACTTCCCTTTGGAGGGCTACACCTTC.

The chain couples TRBV13 to TRBJ2-3, with a weak D call TRBD1 (5 bases). Germline CDR1 reads PRHDT; CDR2 reads FYEKMQ (reference sequence). The CDR3 extends over 13 amino acids. The V end lost 2 bases, the J end lost 4 bases, and 7 bases lay between the germline ends. The CDR3 coding sequence is TGTGCCAGCAGCTTAAGGGGATCAGATACGCAGTATTTT. Translation: CASSLRGSDTQYF.